The 9 T cell receptor beta chains given below trace back to one sample, sequenced in a study of cytotoxic CD8 clonotypes in ibrutinib-treated CLL. Here immunoSEQ multiplex PCR was the method, and the copy in TCRdb shows in-frame clones only, minus some. In the table there are 150,000 to 200,000 clones, 81% of which are singletons. The sequenced sample was PBMCs, obtained after 12 months of ibrutinib treatment. The receptors originated from a human donor with chronic lymphocytic leukemia.

In the case of this clone: This sample also contains other DNA sequences that code for the same CDR3. This chain joins TRBV27 and TRBJ2-5, with 8 positions matching TRBD1. This CDR3 is built from 15 residues. Germline-derived CDR1 and CDR2 are MNHEY and SMNVEV (reference sequence). V lost 0 bases, J lost 4 bases, and 4 bases stayed unmatched. In DNA form, the CDR3 reads TGTGCCAGCAGTTTATCGACAGGGGTAGGAGAGACCCAGTACTTC. Protein product: CASSLSTGVGETQYF.

CDR3 in amino acids: CASSQMDRFLGYTF. In DNA, the CDR3 is TGTGCCAGCAGCCAAATGGACAGGTTCCTCGGCTACACCTTC. The rearrangement joins TRBV5-8 to TRBJ1-2; the match to TRBD1 covers 7 bases. V lost 4 bases to trimming and J lost 8 bases; unmatched junction nucleotides: 11. CDR1 and CDR2 (germline): SGHTS, YDEGEE. The CDR3 extends over 14 amino acids.

The V gene is TRBV30, the J gene TRBJ1-2, with D possibly TRBD1 on 6 matching bases. Trimming pared 8 bases from V and 6 bases from J, leaving 22 bases between. Germline CDR1 and CDR2: GTSNPN and SVGIG (reference sequence). This CDR3 comprises 14 residues. This chain's CDR3 is CAGEIGGRFNGYTF. The DNA for the CDR3 is TGTGCCGGAGAGATAGGGGGACGGTTTAATGGCTACACCTTC.

This rearrangement joins TRBV29-1 to TRBJ2-3; TRBD1 aligns across 10 bases. The CDR3 runs to 13 residues. Germline CDR1 and CDR2: SQVTM and ANQGSEA. The V and J ends lost 6 bases and 3 bases, in that order; junction bases with no gene match: 3. The CDR3: CSVDRGGTDTQYF. DNA for the CDR3: TGCAGCGTGGACAGGGGGGGGACAGATACGCAGTATTTT.

This chain uses TRBV6-1 with TRBJ2-5; no reliable D call. Germline V gene sequence: CDR1 MNHNS, CDR2 SASEGT. The CDR3 consists of 13 residues. V was cut by 3 bases and J by 0 bases, with 5 bases left in between. The CDR3 nucleotides are TGTGCCAGCAGTGATTCGTACCAAGAGACCCAGTACTTC. Translated: CASSDSYQETQYF.

The rearrangement joins TRBV27 to TRBJ1-2; D might be TRBD1 (5 bases). V lost 6 bases, J lost 0 bases, and 14 bases lay in between. The germline CDR1 and CDR2 sequences are MNHEY and SMNVEV (reference sequence). CDR3 length equals 15 residues. The CDR3 spells CASRLTVTTNYGYTF. CDR3 DNA: TGTGCCAGCAGACTGACAGTGACAACTAACTATGGCTACACCTTC.

V gene TRBV11-3 combines with J gene TRBJ2-7; possibly TRBD1 or TRBD2 for D (5 bases each). V lost 4 bases and J lost 7, with 14 bases in between. Looked up from germline, CDR1 is SGHNT and CDR2 is YENEEA. The CDR3 has 13 residues. In DNA form, the CDR3 reads TGTGCCAGCAGCTACGGGACGGGGCGAGAGCAGTACTTC. As protein: CASSYGTGREQYF.

The chain uses TRBV28 and TRBJ1-1; TRBD1 might be the D (5 bases). Trimming pared 6 bases from V and 7 bases from J, leaving 15 bases between. Germline V lookup: CDR1 MDHEN, CDR2 SYDVKM. The CDR3 is 13 amino acids. The CDR3 DNA is TGTGCCAGCAGCCACTCCGAGGGGCTTGAAGCTTTCTTT. Residues: CASSHSEGLEAFF.

The J gene is TRBJ2-1, the V gene TRBV4-1; 9 positions match TRBD2. The CDR3 is 17 amino acids. Trimming cost V 4 bases and J 9 bases; bases outside gene matches: 16. The germline CDR1 and CDR2 sequences are MGHRA and YSYEKL. DNA of the CDR3: TGCGCCAGCAGCCGCAACCATGGTAGCGGGAGTTTAAGTGAGCAGTTCTTC. The encoded protein is CASSRNHGSGSLSEQFF.